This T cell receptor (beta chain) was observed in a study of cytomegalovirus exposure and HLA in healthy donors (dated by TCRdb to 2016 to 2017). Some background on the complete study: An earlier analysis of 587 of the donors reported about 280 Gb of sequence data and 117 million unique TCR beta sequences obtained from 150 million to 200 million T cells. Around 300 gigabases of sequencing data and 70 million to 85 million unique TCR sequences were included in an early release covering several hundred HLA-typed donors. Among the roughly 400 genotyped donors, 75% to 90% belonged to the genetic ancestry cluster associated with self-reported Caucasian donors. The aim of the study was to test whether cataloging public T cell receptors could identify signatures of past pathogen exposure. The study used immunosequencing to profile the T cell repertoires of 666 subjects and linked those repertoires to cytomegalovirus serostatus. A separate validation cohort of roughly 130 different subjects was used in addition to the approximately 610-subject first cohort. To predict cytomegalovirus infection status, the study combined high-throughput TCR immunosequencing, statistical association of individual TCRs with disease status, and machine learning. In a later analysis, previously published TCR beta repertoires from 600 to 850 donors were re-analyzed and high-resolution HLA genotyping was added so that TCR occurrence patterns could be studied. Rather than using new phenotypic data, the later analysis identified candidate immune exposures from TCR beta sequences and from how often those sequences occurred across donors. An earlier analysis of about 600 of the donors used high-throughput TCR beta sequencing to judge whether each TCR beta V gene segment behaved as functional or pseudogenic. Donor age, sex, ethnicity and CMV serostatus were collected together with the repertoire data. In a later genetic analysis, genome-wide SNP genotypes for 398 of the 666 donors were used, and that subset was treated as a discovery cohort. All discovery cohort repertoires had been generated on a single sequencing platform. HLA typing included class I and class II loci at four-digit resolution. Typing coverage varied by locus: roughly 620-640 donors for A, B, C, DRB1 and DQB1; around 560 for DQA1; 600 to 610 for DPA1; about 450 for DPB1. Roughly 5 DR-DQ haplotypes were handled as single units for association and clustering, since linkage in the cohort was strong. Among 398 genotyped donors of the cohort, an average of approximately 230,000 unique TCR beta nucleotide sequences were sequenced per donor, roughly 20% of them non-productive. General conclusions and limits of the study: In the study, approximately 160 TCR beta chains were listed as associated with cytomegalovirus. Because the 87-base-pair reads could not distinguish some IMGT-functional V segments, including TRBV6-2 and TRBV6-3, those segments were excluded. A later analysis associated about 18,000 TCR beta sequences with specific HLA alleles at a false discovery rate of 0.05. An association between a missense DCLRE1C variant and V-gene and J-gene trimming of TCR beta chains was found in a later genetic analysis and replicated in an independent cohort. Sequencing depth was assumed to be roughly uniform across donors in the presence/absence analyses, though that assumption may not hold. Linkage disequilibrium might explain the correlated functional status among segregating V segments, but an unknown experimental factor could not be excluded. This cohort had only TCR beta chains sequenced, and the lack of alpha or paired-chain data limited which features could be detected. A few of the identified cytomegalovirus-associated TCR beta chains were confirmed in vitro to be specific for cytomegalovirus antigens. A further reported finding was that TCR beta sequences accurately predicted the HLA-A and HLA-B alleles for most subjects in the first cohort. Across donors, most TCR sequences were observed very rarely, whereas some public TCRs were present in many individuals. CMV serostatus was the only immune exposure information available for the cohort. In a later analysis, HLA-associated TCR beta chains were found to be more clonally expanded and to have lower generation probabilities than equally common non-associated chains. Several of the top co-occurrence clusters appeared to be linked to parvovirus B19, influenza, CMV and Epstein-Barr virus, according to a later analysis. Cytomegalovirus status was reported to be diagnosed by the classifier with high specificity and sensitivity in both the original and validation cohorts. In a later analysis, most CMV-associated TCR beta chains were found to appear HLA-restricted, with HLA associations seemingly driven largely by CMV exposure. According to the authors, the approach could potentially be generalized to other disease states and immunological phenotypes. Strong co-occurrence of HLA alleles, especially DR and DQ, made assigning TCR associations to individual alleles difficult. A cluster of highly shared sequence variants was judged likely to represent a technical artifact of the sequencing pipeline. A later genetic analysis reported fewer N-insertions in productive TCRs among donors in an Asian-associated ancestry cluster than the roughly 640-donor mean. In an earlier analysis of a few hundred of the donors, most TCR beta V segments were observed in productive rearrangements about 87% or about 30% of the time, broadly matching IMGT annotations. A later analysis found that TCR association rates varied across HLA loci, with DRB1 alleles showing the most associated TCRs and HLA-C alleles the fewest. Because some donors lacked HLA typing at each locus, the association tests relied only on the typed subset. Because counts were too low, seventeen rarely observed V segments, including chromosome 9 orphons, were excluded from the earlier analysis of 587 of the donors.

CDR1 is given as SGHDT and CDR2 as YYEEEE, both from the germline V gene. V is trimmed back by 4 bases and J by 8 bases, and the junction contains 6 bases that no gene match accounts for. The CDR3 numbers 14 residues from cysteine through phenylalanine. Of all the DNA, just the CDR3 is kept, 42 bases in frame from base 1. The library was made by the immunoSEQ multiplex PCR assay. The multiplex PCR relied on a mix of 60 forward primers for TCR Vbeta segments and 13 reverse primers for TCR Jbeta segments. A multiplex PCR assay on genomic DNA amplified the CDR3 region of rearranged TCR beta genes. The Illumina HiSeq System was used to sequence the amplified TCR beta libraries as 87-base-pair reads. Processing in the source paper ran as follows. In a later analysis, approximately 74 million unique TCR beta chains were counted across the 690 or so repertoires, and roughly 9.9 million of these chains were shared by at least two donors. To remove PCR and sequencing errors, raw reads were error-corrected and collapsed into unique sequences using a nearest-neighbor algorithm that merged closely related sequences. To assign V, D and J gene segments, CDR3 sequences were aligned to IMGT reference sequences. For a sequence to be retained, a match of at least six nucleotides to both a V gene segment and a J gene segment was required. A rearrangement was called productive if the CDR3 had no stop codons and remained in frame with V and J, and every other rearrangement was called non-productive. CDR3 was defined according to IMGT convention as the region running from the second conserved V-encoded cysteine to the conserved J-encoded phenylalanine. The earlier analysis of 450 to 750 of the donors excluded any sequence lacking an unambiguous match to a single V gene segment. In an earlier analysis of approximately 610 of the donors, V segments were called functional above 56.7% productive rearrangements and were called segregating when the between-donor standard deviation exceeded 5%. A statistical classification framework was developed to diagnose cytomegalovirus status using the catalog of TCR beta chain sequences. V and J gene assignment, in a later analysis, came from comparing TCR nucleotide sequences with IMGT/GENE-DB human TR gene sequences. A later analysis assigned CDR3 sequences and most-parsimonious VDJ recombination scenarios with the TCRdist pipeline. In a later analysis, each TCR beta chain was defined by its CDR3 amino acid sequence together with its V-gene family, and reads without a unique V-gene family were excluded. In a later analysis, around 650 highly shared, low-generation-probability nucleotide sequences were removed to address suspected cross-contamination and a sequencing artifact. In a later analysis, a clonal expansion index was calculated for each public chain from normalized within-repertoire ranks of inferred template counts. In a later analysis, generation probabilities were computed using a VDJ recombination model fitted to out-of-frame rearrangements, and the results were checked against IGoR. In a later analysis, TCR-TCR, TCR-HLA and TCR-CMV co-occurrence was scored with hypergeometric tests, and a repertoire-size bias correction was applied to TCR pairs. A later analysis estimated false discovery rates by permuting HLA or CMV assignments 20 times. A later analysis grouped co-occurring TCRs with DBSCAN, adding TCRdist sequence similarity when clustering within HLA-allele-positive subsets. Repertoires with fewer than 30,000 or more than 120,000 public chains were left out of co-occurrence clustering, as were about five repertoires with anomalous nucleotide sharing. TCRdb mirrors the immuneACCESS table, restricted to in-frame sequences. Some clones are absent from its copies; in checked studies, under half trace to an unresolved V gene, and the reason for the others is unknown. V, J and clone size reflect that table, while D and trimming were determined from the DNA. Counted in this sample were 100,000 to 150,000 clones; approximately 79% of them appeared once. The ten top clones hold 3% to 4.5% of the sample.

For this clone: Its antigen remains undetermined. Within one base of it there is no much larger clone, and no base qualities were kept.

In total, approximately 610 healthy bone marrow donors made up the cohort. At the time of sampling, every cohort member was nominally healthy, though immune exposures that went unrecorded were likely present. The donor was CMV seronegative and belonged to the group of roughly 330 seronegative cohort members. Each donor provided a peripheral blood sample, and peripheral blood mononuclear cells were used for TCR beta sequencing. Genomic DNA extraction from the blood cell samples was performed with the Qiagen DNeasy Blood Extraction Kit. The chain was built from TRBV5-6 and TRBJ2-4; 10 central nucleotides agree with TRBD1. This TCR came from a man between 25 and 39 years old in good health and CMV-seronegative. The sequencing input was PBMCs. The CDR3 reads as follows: CASSPKGQGYIQYF. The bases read TGTGCCAGCAGCCCGAAGGGACAGGGGTACATTCAGTACTTC. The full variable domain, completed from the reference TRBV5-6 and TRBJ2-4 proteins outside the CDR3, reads DAGVTQSPTHLIKTRGQQVTLRCSPKSGHDTVSWYQQALGQGPQFIFQYYEEEERQRGNFPDRFSGHQFPNYSSELNVNALLLGDSALYLCASSPKGQGYIQYFGAGTRLSVL.